Listed below are T cell receptor beta chains from one sample, sequenced in a study of CD8 T cells in Susac syndrome. TCRdb passed the immunoSEQ multiplex PCR reads through MiXCR, listing each CDR3 protein once. The sample gives 110,000 or so distinct CDR3 sequences, 94% of which show up once; roughly 0.092% is in the top ten. Sequenced material: CD4+ T cells from PBMCs. These TCRs come from a human donor in good health. CDR3s include the opening cysteine and the closing phenylalanine or tryptophan. D genes are given only for firm matches. Size is stated for part of the rows, as once, few or many counts, or as a class when the clone is expanded.

CDR3nt: TGTGCCAGCAGCAGATTGGGGACAGGGATTTTCTCTGGGGCCAACGTCCTGACTTTC
CDR3aa: CASSRLGTGIFSGANVLTF
abundance: .
j_gene: TRBJ2-6
d_gene: TRBD1
v_gene: TRBV7-9

CDR3nt: TGTGCCAGCAGTTACTCGAAGGGACTAGCGGGAGACTCCACAGATACGCAGTATTTT
CDR3aa: CASSYSKGLAGDSTDTQYF
abundance: .
j_gene: TRBJ2-3
d_gene: TRBD2
v_gene: TRBV6-5

CDR3nt: TGTGCCAGCAGCCCGGACAGGGGTTATAATGAAAAACTGTTTTTT
CDR3aa: CASSPDRGYNEKLFF
abundance: .
j_gene: TRBJ1-4
d_gene: TRBD1
v_gene: TRBV4-2

CDR3nt: TGCAGTGCTAAGTACAGCGTAAAGGTCGATGAGCAGTTCTTC
CDR3aa: CSAKYSVKVDEQFF
abundance: .
j_gene: TRBJ2-1
d_gene: .
v_gene: TRBV20-1

CDR3nt: TGTGCCAGCAGCGCCGGGGTAGCGGAAGAGACCCAGTACTTC
CDR3aa: CASSAGVAEETQYF
abundance: .
j_gene: TRBJ2-5
d_gene: .
v_gene: TRBV9

CDR3nt: TGTGCCAGCAGTCGGACGGAGAATCAGCCCCAGCATTTT
CDR3aa: CASSRTENQPQHF
abundance: .
j_gene: TRBJ1-5
d_gene: .
v_gene: TRBV12-3/TRBV12-4

CDR3nt: TGTGCCAGTAGTATAGCCTTTGAGGAGCGGGTCAGGGAGCAGTTCTTC
CDR3aa: CASSIAFEERVREQFF
abundance: .
j_gene: TRBJ2-1
d_gene: .
v_gene: TRBV19

CDR3nt: TGCAGTGCCGCCGGGACTAGCGGTTCAGATACGCAGTATTTT
CDR3aa: CSAAGTSGSDTQYF
abundance: .
j_gene: TRBJ2-3
d_gene: TRBD2
v_gene: TRBV20-1

CDR3nt: TGTGCCAGCTCACCTGGCCCGGGAACGACTTATGGCTACACCTTC
CDR3aa: CASSPGPGTTYGYTF
abundance: .
j_gene: TRBJ1-2
d_gene: .
v_gene: TRBV18

CDR3nt: TGTGCCTGGGCCCAGCGGGGGAGCTCCTACAATGAGCAGTTCTTC
CDR3aa: CAWAQRGSSYNEQFF
abundance: .
j_gene: TRBJ2-1
d_gene: TRBD2
v_gene: TRBV30

CDR3nt: TGCAGTGCTAGACCGGTCGGGACTAGCGGGACGCTAGCCAAAAACATTCAGTACTTC
CDR3aa: CSARPVGTSGTLAKNIQYF
abundance: .
j_gene: TRBJ2-4
d_gene: TRBD2
v_gene: TRBV20-1

CDR3nt: TGTGCCAGCAACCCCGGGGCCGGGGAGCTGTTTTTT
CDR3aa: CASNPGAGELFF
abundance: .
j_gene: TRBJ2-2
d_gene: .
v_gene: TRBV12-3/TRBV12-4

CDR3nt: TGTGCCAGCAAAGGAGGCCCGGGGACTGAAGCTTTCTTT
CDR3aa: CASKGGPGTEAFF
abundance: .
j_gene: TRBJ1-1
d_gene: .
v_gene: TRBV6-4

CDR3nt: TGCGCCAGCAGCCAAGAGGTGGGAAACACTGAAGCTTTCTTT
CDR3aa: CASSQEVGNTEAFF
abundance: .
j_gene: TRBJ1-1
d_gene: .
v_gene: TRBV4-3

CDR3nt: TGTGCCAGCTCACCACCCTGGTTAGGGGCCAACGTCCTGACTTTC
CDR3aa: CASSPPWLGANVLTF
abundance: .
j_gene: TRBJ2-6
d_gene: .
v_gene: TRBV18

CDR3nt: TGTGCCAGCACCCCTGCTAACAATGAGCAGTTCTTC
CDR3aa: CASTPANNEQFF
abundance: once
j_gene: TRBJ2-1
d_gene: .
v_gene: TRBV6-2/TRBV6-3

CDR3nt: TGTGCCAGCAGTCCAGGGAACCCCCCGGAGCTGTTTTTT
CDR3aa: CASSPGNPPELFF
abundance: .
j_gene: TRBJ2-2
d_gene: .
v_gene: TRBV2

CDR3nt: TGTGCCTGCCGGGCGTGGGATGAGCAGTTCTTC
CDR3aa: CACRAWDEQFF
abundance: .
j_gene: TRBJ2-1
d_gene: .
v_gene: TRBV30

CDR3nt: TGTGCCAGTAGTGGGGGGGCACAGACCAGGGAGCAGTACTTC
CDR3aa: CASSGGAQTREQYF
abundance: .
j_gene: TRBJ2-7
d_gene: .
v_gene: TRBV19

CDR3nt: TGTGCCAGCAGTGAAAGGGTCTACGAGCAGTACTTC
CDR3aa: CASSERVYEQYF
abundance: .
j_gene: TRBJ2-7
d_gene: .
v_gene: TRBV2

CDR3nt: TGTGCCAGCAGCTCTTACGGGGAGGGCCTTACAGATACGCAGTATTTT
CDR3aa: CASSSYGEGLTDTQYF
abundance: .
j_gene: TRBJ2-3
d_gene: TRBD2
v_gene: TRBV9

CDR3nt: TGCGCCAGCAGCTTGGCCGGCAGGGACGAAGCTTTCTTT
CDR3aa: CASSLAGRDEAFF
abundance: .
j_gene: TRBJ1-1
d_gene: .
v_gene: TRBV5-1

CDR3nt: TGTGCCAGCAGCGTGACAGGGAGGTCTGGGGCCAACGTCCTGACTTTC
CDR3aa: CASSVTGRSGANVLTF
abundance: .
j_gene: TRBJ2-6
d_gene: .
v_gene: TRBV7-6

CDR3nt: TGTGCCAGCAGCCCCACAGTCACCGAGCAGTACTTC
CDR3aa: CASSPTVTEQYF
abundance: .
j_gene: TRBJ2-7
d_gene: .
v_gene: TRBV7-2

CDR3nt: TGTGCCAGCAGTGCCGACAGGGGGGGGGCCAACGTCCTGACTTTC
CDR3aa: CASSADRGGANVLTF
abundance: .
j_gene: TRBJ2-6
d_gene: TRBD1
v_gene: TRBV25-1

CDR3nt: TGTGCCAGCAGTTTCTTTTTGATCGAACTAGCGGGAACCCGGGGCTCCTACAATGAGCAGTTCTTC
CDR3aa: CASSFFLIELAGTRGSYNEQFF
abundance: .
j_gene: TRBJ2-1
d_gene: TRBD2
v_gene: TRBV6-2/TRBV6-3

CDR3nt: TGCAGTGCTAGAGGTCAGGGGGATACGCAGTATTTT
CDR3aa: CSARGQGDTQYF
abundance: .
j_gene: TRBJ2-3
d_gene: .
v_gene: TRBV20-1

CDR3nt: TGTGCCAGCAGACCACAGGGACTCCTTCACCATAGCAATCAGCCCCAGCATTTT
CDR3aa: CASRPQGLLHHSNQPQHF
abundance: .
j_gene: TRBJ1-5
d_gene: .
v_gene: TRBV6-1

CDR3nt: TGTGCCAGCAGCTCTAGCGAGATGAGTGGGAACACCGGGGAGCTGTTTTTT
CDR3aa: CASSSSEMSGNTGELFF
abundance: .
j_gene: TRBJ2-2
d_gene: .
v_gene: TRBV7-2

CDR3nt: TGCGCCAGCAGGCAGACAGGGGGCGCGGCCTACGAGCAGTACTTC
CDR3aa: CASRQTGGAAYEQYF
abundance: .
j_gene: TRBJ2-7
d_gene: TRBD1
v_gene: TRBV5-1

CDR3nt: TGTGCCAGTAGTGGCGGGACCTACACCGGGGAGCTGTTTTTT
CDR3aa: CASSGGTYTGELFF
abundance: .
j_gene: TRBJ2-2
d_gene: .
v_gene: TRBV19

CDR3nt: TGTGCCTGGAGTTACGGTGTCACACGGGGAGAGACCCAGTACTTC
CDR3aa: CAWSYGVTRGETQYF
abundance: once
j_gene: TRBJ2-5
d_gene: .
v_gene: TRBV30

CDR3nt: TGTGCCAGCAGTCCGGGACAGGTGAACATTCAGTACTTC
CDR3aa: CASSPGQVNIQYF
abundance: .
j_gene: TRBJ2-4
d_gene: TRBD1
v_gene: TRBV2

CDR3nt: TGTGCCAGCAGCCCCTTACAGGTGATTAGCAATCAGCCCCAGCATTTT
CDR3aa: CASSPLQVISNQPQHF
abundance: .
j_gene: TRBJ1-5
d_gene: .
v_gene: TRBV6-1

CDR3nt: TGCAGTGCTTCGTACAAGGGGGCGGGCCAGCCCCAGCATTTT
CDR3aa: CSASYKGAGQPQHF
abundance: .
j_gene: TRBJ1-5
d_gene: TRBD1
v_gene: TRBV20-1

CDR3nt: TGCAGCGTTTTACAGGTTCCGGATCAGCCCCAGCATTTT
CDR3aa: CSVLQVPDQPQHF
abundance: .
j_gene: TRBJ1-5
d_gene: .
v_gene: TRBV29-1

CDR3nt: TGTGCCAGTAGTAGGAAGGGTCTCGGAAACATTCAGTACTTC
CDR3aa: CASSRKGLGNIQYF
abundance: .
j_gene: TRBJ2-4
d_gene: .
v_gene: TRBV19

CDR3nt: TGTGCCAGCAGTCCTGTCGCCGGGAATGGCTACACCTTC
CDR3aa: CASSPVAGNGYTF
abundance: .
j_gene: TRBJ1-2
d_gene: .
v_gene: TRBV2

CDR3nt: TGTGCCAGCAGCTTGGAGAGGTTTAGCTCCTACAATGAGCAGTTCTTC
CDR3aa: CASSLERFSSYNEQFF
abundance: .
j_gene: TRBJ2-1
d_gene: .
v_gene: TRBV5-6

CDR3nt: TGTGCCAGCAGACTAGCGGGCCTCCCCTACGAGCAGTACTTC
CDR3aa: CASRLAGLPYEQYF
abundance: .
j_gene: TRBJ2-7
d_gene: TRBD2
v_gene: TRBV27

CDR3nt: TGTGCCAGCCTGGGGGGCCTTGGAGGCCCCGGGGAGCTGTTTTTT
CDR3aa: CASLGGLGGPGELFF
abundance: .
j_gene: TRBJ2-2
d_gene: .
v_gene: TRBV27

CDR3nt: TGTGCCAGCAGTTACTTACGGGGAAACGAGCAGTACTTC
CDR3aa: CASSYLRGNEQYF
abundance: .
j_gene: TRBJ2-7
d_gene: .
v_gene: TRBV6-5

CDR3nt: TGCAGTGCTCCGGGGCAGGGTGAAAAACTGTTTTTT
CDR3aa: CSAPGQGEKLFF
abundance: once
j_gene: TRBJ1-4
d_gene: .
v_gene: TRBV20-1

CDR3nt: TGTGCCAGTAGGCTAGCGGGAGATACGCAGTATTTT
CDR3aa: CASRLAGDTQYF
abundance: few
j_gene: TRBJ2-3
d_gene: TRBD2
v_gene: TRBV6-2/TRBV6-3

CDR3nt: TGTGCCAGTAGTATGGGTGGCCCATGGGCCGAGCAGTACTTC
CDR3aa: CASSMGGPWAEQYF
abundance: .
j_gene: TRBJ2-7
d_gene: .
v_gene: TRBV19

CDR3nt: TGTGCCAGCAGCTTAGAGGGGTCACCAGCTAACTATGGCTACACCTTC
CDR3aa: CASSLEGSPANYGYTF
abundance: .
j_gene: TRBJ1-2
d_gene: .
v_gene: TRBV7-9

CDR3nt: TGTGCCAGCAGCGGGGGGCTGCGCGGGAGTTCCAGCGAGCAGTACTTC
CDR3aa: CASSGGLRGSSSEQYF
abundance: .
j_gene: TRBJ2-7
d_gene: .
v_gene: TRBV9

CDR3nt: TGTGCCAGCAACCGACAGGGGACGCGGACAGATACGCAGTATTTT
CDR3aa: CASNRQGTRTDTQYF
abundance: .
j_gene: TRBJ2-3
d_gene: TRBD1
v_gene: TRBV6-2/TRBV6-3

CDR3nt: TGTGCCAGCAGCGTAGGCGGGCCCTACAATGAGCAGTTCTTC
CDR3aa: CASSVGGPYNEQFF
abundance: .
j_gene: TRBJ2-1
d_gene: .
v_gene: TRBV9

CDR3nt: TGTGCCAGCAGCGTCCGCAGTGACACTGAAGCTTTCTTT
CDR3aa: CASSVRSDTEAFF
abundance: once
j_gene: TRBJ1-1
d_gene: .
v_gene: TRBV9

CDR3nt: TGTGCCAGCAGCCAAGATTCTGGCCGCTCCTACGAGCAGTACTTC
CDR3aa: CASSQDSGRSYEQYF
abundance: .
j_gene: TRBJ2-7
d_gene: .
v_gene: TRBV4-2

CDR3nt: TGTGCCAGCAAGGACACCGTCTCAACTAATGAAAAACTGTTTTTT
CDR3aa: CASKDTVSTNEKLFF
abundance: .
j_gene: TRBJ1-4
d_gene: .
v_gene: TRBV2

CDR3nt: TGCGCCAGCAGTGAGTCGGGGAACACTGAAGCTTTCTTT
CDR3aa: CASSESGNTEAFF
abundance: .
j_gene: TRBJ1-1
d_gene: .
v_gene: TRBV10-1